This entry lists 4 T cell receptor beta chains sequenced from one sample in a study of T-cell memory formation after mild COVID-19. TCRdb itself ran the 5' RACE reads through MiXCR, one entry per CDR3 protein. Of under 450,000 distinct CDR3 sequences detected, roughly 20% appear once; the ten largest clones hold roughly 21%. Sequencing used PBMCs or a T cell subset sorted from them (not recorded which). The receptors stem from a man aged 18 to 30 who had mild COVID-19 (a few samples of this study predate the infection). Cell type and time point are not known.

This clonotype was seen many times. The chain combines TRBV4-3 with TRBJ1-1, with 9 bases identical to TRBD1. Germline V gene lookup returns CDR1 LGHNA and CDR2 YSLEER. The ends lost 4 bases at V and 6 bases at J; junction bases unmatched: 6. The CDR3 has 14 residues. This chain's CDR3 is CASSPDRGKPEAFF. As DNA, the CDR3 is TGCGCCAGCAGCCCGGACAGGGGAAAACCTGAAGCTTTCTTT.

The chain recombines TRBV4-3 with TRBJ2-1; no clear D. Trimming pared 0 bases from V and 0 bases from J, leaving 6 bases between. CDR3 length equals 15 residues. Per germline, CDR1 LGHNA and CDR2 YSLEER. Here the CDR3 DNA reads TGCGCCAGCAGCCAAGATGTAAACTCCTACAATGAGCAGTTCTTC. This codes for CASSQDVNSYNEQFF.

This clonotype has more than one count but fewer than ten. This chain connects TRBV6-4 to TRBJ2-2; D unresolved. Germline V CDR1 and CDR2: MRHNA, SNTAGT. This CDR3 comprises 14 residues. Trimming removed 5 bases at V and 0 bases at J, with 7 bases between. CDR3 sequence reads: CASSLETNTGELFF. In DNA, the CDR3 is TGTGCCAGCAGTCTTGAGACGAACACCGGGGAGCTGTTTTTT.

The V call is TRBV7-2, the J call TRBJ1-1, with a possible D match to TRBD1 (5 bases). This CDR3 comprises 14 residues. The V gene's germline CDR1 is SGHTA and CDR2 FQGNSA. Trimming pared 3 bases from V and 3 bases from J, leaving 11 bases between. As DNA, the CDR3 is TGTGCCAGCAGCTTCGCACAGGCGGACACTGAAGCTTTCTTT. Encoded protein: CASSFAQADTEAFF.